The clone carrying this T cell receptor (beta chain) was picked up one time. There are 15 residues in the CDR3. Germline V gene sequence: CDR1 SGHRS, CDR2 YFSETQ. V was clipped by 5 bases and J by 0 bases; unmatched bases: 6. The data were taken from a study of blood T cell repertoires in COVID-19. TCRdb's copy holds only in-frame clones and misses some; the assay was immunoSEQ multiplex PCR. The sample includes 150,000 to 200,000 clones, 60% to 80% of them seen just once. The chain links TRBV5-1 to TRBJ2-3, with 7 bases identical to TRBD1. The receptor was derived from a man in his 60s who had been exposed to COVID-19. Sequenced sample: PBMCs or T cells enriched from blood (not recorded which). For the CDR3, the DNA is TGCGCCAGCAGAGGTCGGGACAGTAGCACAGATACGCAGTATTTT. Translated: CASRGRDSSTDTQYF.